The 13 T cell receptor beta chains given below trace back to one sample, sequenced in a study of blood T cell repertoires in COVID-19. TCRdb's table, derived via immunoSEQ multiplex PCR, lists solely in-frame clones and lacks some. This table holds 200,000 to 250,000 clones, roughly 90% found once. Source material: peripheral blood. Receptor source: a woman in her fifties or sixties with acute or convalescent COVID-19.

This clone was picked up a small number of times. The chain joins TRBV18 to TRBJ2-2, with D possibly being TRBD1 (6 bases). Germline assignment: CDR1 KGHSH and CDR2 LQKENI. V dropped 3 bases and J dropped 6 bases, with 14 bases sitting between them. CDR3 length equals 15 residues. CDR3 in amino acids: CASSPPDGQPGELFF. CDR3 coding DNA: TGTGCCAGCTCACCGCCGGACGGACAGCCCGGGGAGCTGTTTTTT.

The rearrangement links TRBV7-9 to TRBJ1-1; D may be TRBD1 (6 bases). This CDR3 has 17 amino acids. CDR1 is SEHNR, CDR2 FQNEAQ, per germline (reference sequence). Trimming removed 5 bases from V and 4 bases from J, with 23 bases in between. CDR3 sequence: CASSQRRGMGASTEAFF. The CDR3 region has the DNA TGTGCCAGCAGCCAAAGGCGGGGGATGGGGGCGAGCACTGAAGCTTTCTTT.

V usage is TRBV5-8 and J usage is TRBJ2-7; 7 bases are a match to TRBD1. CDR3 length equals 16 residues. After removal of 1 base from V and 3 bases from J, the junction contained 10 bases not matched to a gene. The germline CDR1 and CDR2 sequences are SGHTS and YDEGEE. The CDR3: CASSLTRDSQGYEQYF. DNA of the CDR3: TGTGCCAGCAGCTTGACCCGGGACAGTCAGGGCTACGAGCAGTACTTC.

J is TRBJ2-3 and V is TRBV5-1, with 8 positions matching TRBD2. CDR3 length equals 14 residues. V gave up 7 bases and J gave up 2 bases; unmatched junction bases: 6. Germline V CDR1 and CDR2: SGHRS, YFSETQ. CDR3 nucleotide sequence: TGCGCCAGCCTACTAGCGGATACCACAGATACGCAGTATTTT. Encoded protein: CASLLADTTDTQYF.

The rearrangement joins TRBV19 to TRBJ2-5, with 12 bases fitting TRBD2. From germline, CDR1 is LNHDA and CDR2 SQIVND (reference sequence). There are 17 residues in the CDR3. V lost 4 bases to trimming and J lost 2 bases; unmatched junction nucleotides: 8. The CDR3 sequence is CASSKRTGTSGQETQYF. The DNA for the CDR3 is TGTGCCAGTAGTAAACGCACCGGGACTAGCGGGCAAGAGACCCAGTACTTC.

The genes are TRBV24-1 and TRBJ2-1; 7 nucleotides align to TRBD2. This CDR3 is built from 14 residues. J gave up 4 bases and V 7 bases, and 6 bases lay outside the gene matches. CDR1 and CDR2 (germline): KGHDR, SFDVKD. The CDR3 DNA reads as TGTGCCACCAGACGGGGGGAGGGGTACAATGAGCAGTTCTTC. Residues: CATRRGEGYNEQFF.

The CDR3 spells CASSPGDRGADTQYF. In DNA, the CDR3 is TGTGCCAGCAGCCCGGGGGACAGGGGGGCAGATACGCAGTATTTT. The V gene is TRBV7-7, the J gene TRBJ2-3, with 11 bases aligning to TRBD1. Trimming at V came to 5 bases and at J to 4 bases, leaving 5 bases not matched to a gene. The CDR3 spans 15 residues. The germline gives CDR1 SSHAT, CDR2 FNYEAQ (reference sequence).

The chain combines TRBV13 with TRBJ2-1; the D gene is possibly TRBD2 (5 bases). Germline CDR1 is PRHDT and CDR2 is FYEKMQ (reference sequence). This CDR3 region has 12 residues. The V end lost 3 bases, the J end lost 7 bases, and 7 bases lay between the germline ends. CDR3 sequence reads: CASSFGENEQFF. The CDR3 nucleotides read TGTGCCAGCAGCTTCGGGGAGAATGAGCAGTTCTTC.

The rearrangement uses TRBV11-2 and TRBJ1-3; D uncertain. The CDR3 sequence is 14 residues long. CDR1 SGHAT and CDR2 FQNNGV come from the germline V gene. V gave up 5 bases and J gave up 0 bases, with 8 bases separating them. In DNA, the CDR3 is TGTGCCAGCAGCCCGACATTCTCTGGAAACACCATATATTTT. This gives the protein CASSPTFSGNTIYF.

V gene TRBV7-9 combines with J gene TRBJ2-7; D possibly corresponds to TRBD1 (5 bases). The CDR3 runs to 15 residues. V lost 6 bases and J 6 bases, leaving 21 bases between the germline ends. Germline V gene sequence: CDR1 SEHNR, CDR2 FQNEAQ (reference sequence). Written as DNA, the CDR3 is TGTGCCAGCAGTCTAAGGGGTTCCCAGGAACGCGAGCAGTACTTC. Residues: CASSLRGSQEREQYF. The entire variable domain, with the rest obtained from reference TRBV7-9 and TRBJ2-7, is as follows: DTGVSQNPRHKITKRGQNVTFRCDPISEHNRLYWYRQTLGQGPEFLTYFQNEAQLEKSRLLSDRFSAERPKGSFSTLEIQRTEQGDSAMYLCASSLRGSQEREQYFGPGTRLTVT.

The chain combines TRBV4-3 with TRBJ2-7; D call uncertain. Germline CDR1 is LGHNA and CDR2 is YSLEER. Between the trimmed V and J ends, which lost 3 bases and 0 bases, there was a span of 12 bases. This CDR3 is built from 15 residues. As DNA, the CDR3 is TGCGCCAGCAGCCAGGGCCGTGAGAGCTCCTACGAGCAGTACTTC. It yields the protein CASSQGRESSYEQYF.

This chain joins TRBV7-9 and TRBJ1-6; D perhaps matches TRBD1 (5 bases). Germline CDR1 is SEHNR and CDR2 is FQNEAQ (reference sequence). There are 14 residues in the CDR3. V shed 1 base and J shed 10 bases, with 11 bases lying between them. CDR3 region: CASSLGGHSSPLHF. The CDR3 DNA reads as TGTGCCAGCAGCTTAGGGGGCCATTCCTCACCCCTCCACTTT.

This clone was detected only once. The DNA of the CDR3 is TGTGCCAGCAGCTCGGTTGCGGCGGGGAGCACAGATACGCAGTATTTT. Residues: CASSSVAAGSTDTQYF. The chain uses TRBV9 and TRBJ2-3; the D gene is possibly TRBD2 (6 bases). Germline CDR1 and CDR2: SGDLS and YYNGEE. The V end was cut by 4 bases, the J end by 0 bases, with 15 bases between. This CDR3 contains 16 residues.